This entry is about one T cell receptor (beta chain). This sample stems from a study of shared T cell receptors in the human thymus. Assay used: immunoSEQ multiplex PCR; TCRdb lists only in-frame clones, some missing. The sample has 700,000 to 750,000 clones, 70% to 90% seen once; the top ten hold 0.0095% to 0.013%. CDR3 length equals 14 residues. Per germline, CDR1 SGDLS and CDR2 YYNGEE. J lost 2 bases, V lost 4 bases, and 3 bases had no gene match. The same data also contributed to another study, on human thymus T cells. According to that study: The authors found apparently biased V and J gene usage in thymic and blood repertoires. Unrelated individuals reportedly shared highly overlapping thymic TCR repertoires.

The rearrangement joins TRBV9 to TRBJ1-5; 7 bases line up with TRBD1. The source material was thymocytes. This receptor was taken from a girl under three years old with a congenital heart defect. For the CDR3, the DNA is TGTGCCAGCAGCCCCGACAGGGGCAATCAGCCCCAGCATTTT. Translated: CASSPDRGNQPQHF.